Detailed here is one T cell receptor beta chain. The CDR3 runs to 15 residues. Unmatched junction bases numbered 4, after V lost 1 base and J lost 2 bases. Germline V gene sequence: CDR1 LNHNV, CDR2 YYDKDF (reference sequence). Some clones are missing from TCRdb's copy, which holds only in-frame ones; the method was immunoSEQ multiplex PCR. The table includes roughly 120,000 clones, about 82% detected once. This sample was included in a study of cytomegalovirus exposure and HLA in healthy donors. Sequenced sample: PBMCs. The sequence derives from a man aged 18 to 35 in good health and CMV-seronegative. V usage is TRBV15 and J usage is TRBJ2-7, with 8 bases that match TRBD1. The CDR3 sequence: CATSRGQGAAYEQYF. For the CDR3, the DNA is TGTGCCACCAGCAGAGGGCAGGGGGCGGCCTACGAGCAGTACTTC.